This T cell receptor (beta chain) was sequenced in a study of blood T cell repertoires in COVID-19. The wider study: Researchers got acute and convalescent COVID-19 samples from the United States, Italy and Spain. T cells, B-cell-depleted T cells, or PBMCs provided the cDNA or gDNA that served as material.

Generated by immunoSEQ multiplex PCR, the TCRdb table keeps only in-frame clones and is missing some. The table includes 250,000 to 350,000 clones, approximately 89% detected once. The receptor's source is a woman between 50 and 59 years old who had recovered from COVID-19. The sequencing input was peripheral blood.

CDR3 in DNA: TGTGCCAGCAGCCCAGAACCAATCTCCTACGAGCAGTACTTC. This sequence encodes CASSPEPISYEQYF. V and J are TRBV11-2 and TRBJ2-7; D is undetermined. Trimming cost V 5 bases and J 0 bases, with 11 bases left between them. In germline, CDR1 is SGHAT, CDR2 FQNNGV. The CDR3 runs to 14 residues.